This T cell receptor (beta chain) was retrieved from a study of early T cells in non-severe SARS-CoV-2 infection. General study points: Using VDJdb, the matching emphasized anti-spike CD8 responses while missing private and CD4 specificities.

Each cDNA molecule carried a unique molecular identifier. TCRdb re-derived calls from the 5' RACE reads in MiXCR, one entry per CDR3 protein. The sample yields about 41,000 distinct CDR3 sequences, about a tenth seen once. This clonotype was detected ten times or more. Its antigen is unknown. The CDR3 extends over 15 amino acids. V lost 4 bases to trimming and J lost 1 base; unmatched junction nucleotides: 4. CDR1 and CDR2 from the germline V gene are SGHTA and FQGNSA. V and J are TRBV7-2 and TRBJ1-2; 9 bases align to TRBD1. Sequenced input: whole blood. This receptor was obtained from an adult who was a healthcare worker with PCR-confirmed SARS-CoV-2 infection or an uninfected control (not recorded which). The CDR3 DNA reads TGTGCCAGCAGCTGGGGACAGGGAAGTAACTATGGCTACACCTTC. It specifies CASSWGQGSNYGYTF.